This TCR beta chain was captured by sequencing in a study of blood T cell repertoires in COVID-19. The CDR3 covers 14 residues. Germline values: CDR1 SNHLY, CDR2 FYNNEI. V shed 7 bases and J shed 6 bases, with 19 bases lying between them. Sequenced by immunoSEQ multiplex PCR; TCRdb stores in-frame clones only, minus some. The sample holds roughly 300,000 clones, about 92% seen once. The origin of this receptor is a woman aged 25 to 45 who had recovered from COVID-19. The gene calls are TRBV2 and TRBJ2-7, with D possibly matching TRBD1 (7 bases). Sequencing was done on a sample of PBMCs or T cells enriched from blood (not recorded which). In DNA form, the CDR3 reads TGTGCCAGCATTCTCGACAGGGACTTTGTCGAGCAGTACTTC. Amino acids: CASILDRDFVEQYF.